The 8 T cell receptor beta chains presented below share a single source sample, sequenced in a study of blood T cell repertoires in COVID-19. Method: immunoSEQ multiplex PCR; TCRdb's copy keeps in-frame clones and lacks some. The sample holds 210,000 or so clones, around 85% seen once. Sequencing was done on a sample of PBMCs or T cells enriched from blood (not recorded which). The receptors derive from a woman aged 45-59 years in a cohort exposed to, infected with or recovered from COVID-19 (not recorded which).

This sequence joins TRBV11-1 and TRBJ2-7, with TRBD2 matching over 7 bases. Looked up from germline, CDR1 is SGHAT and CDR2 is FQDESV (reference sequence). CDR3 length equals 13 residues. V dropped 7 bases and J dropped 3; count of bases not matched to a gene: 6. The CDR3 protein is CASNPGGLYEQYF. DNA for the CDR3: TGTGCCAGCAACCCGGGGGGACTCTACGAGCAGTACTTC. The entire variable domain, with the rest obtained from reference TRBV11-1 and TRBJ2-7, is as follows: EAEVAQSPRYKITEKSQAVAFWCDPISGHATLYWYRQILGQGPELLVQFQDESVVDDSQLPKDRFSAERLKGVDSTLKIQPAELGDSAMYLCASNPGGLYEQYFGPGTRLTVT.

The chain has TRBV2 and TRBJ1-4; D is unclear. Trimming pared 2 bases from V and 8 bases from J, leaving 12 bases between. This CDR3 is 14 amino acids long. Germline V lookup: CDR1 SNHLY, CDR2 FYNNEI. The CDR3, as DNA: TGTGCCAGCAGTGAACTCAGAGGCAGCGAAAAACTGTTTTTT. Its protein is CASSELRGSEKLFF. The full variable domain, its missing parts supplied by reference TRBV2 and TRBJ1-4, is EPEVTQTPSHQVTQMGQEVILRCVPISNHLYFYWYRQILGQKVEFLVSFYNNEISEKSEIFDDQFSVERPDGSNFTLKIRSTKLEDSAMYFCASSELRGSEKLFFGSGTQLSVL.

The CDR3 reads CASSLGPFNSPLHF. The CDR3, as DNA: TGTGCCAGCAGCTTAGGGCCTTTCAATTCACCCCTCCACTTT. V usage is TRBV7-2 and J usage is TRBJ1-6; D is unresolved. Germline assignment: CDR1 SGHTA and CDR2 FQGNSA. Trimming left V 1 base short and J 7 bases short, with 8 bases between. CDR3 length: 14 amino acids.

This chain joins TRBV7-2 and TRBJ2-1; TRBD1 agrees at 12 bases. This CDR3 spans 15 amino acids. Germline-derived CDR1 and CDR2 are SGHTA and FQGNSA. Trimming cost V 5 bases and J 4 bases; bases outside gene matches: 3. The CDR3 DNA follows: TGTGCCAGCAGCCGGGGACAGGGGGCTTACAATGAGCAGTTCTTC. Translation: CASSRGQGAYNEQFF.

CDR3 residues: CAWSVRTGQMNTEAFF. The CDR3 bases are TGTGCCTGGAGTGTACGGACAGGACAGATGAACACTGAAGCTTTCTTT. This sequence joins TRBV30 and TRBJ1-1; 7 positions agree with TRBD1. The CDR3 is made up of 16 amino acids. The germline V gene has CDR1 GTSNPN and CDR2 SVGIG (reference sequence). With 0 bases clipped from V and 0 bases from J, the junction kept 7 bases outside the gene matches.

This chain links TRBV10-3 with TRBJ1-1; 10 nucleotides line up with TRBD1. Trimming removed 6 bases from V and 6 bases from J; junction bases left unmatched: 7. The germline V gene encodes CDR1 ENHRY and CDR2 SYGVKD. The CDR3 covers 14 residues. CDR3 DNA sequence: TGTGCCATCAGCCGGGACAGGGGAACAGCTGAAGCTTTCTTT. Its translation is CAISRDRGTAEAFF.

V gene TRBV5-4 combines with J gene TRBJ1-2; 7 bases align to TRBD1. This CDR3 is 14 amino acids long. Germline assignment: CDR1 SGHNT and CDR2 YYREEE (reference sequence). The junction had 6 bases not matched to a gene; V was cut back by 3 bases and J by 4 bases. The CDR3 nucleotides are TGTGCCAGCAGCTCCGACAGGGCGGTCTATGGCTACACCTTC. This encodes CASSSDRAVYGYTF.

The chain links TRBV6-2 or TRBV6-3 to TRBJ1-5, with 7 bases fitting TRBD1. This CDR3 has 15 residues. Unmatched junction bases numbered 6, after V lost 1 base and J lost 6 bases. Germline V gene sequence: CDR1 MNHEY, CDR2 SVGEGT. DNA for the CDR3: TGTGCCAGCAGTTACTTGGGACAGAGAGGTCAGCCCCAGCATTTT. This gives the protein CASSYLGQRGQPQHF.